Here is one T cell receptor (beta chain) with its context. What antigen it recognizes has not been identified. No qualities accompany the bases; no much larger clone lies one base away. The sample's time point label, decoded: cells obtained before transplantation from donor or recipient. CD3+CD4+ and CD3+CD8+ populations were FACS-sorted from unstimulated pre-transplant donor and recipient cells taken from spleen or lymph nodes. The sample is drawn from a study of graft-versus-host responses after intestinal transplantation listed by TCRdb under 2021. Regarding the research as a whole: The transplants that recipients received were multivisceral, liver-intestinal, or isolated intestinal. All recipients received anti-thymocyte globulin induction followed by maintenance tacrolimus and steroids for about three years. Rather than being sequenced by the commercial service, samples from a few later patients were sequenced in-house on an Illumina MiSeq and processed with MiXCR. After intestinal transplantation, graft-versus-host and host-versus-graft alloreactive T cell clones were followed in the graft, circulation and bone marrow using bulk TCR-beta CDR3 sequencing. To identify alloreactive clones, pre-transplant mixed lymphocyte reaction products were sequenced and then compared with unstimulated pre-transplant donor and recipient T cells. Donor T cell macrochimerism was defined as a peak of at least 4% donor T cells among recipient peripheral blood mononuclear cells. Of the roughly 26 intestinal transplant recipients enrolled in the cohort, one of whom was a retransplant, a few patients without pretransplant specimens were excluded. Study-wide conclusions, independent of this receptor: Conclusions were limited by the relatively low number and heterogeneity of intestinal transplant patients. High GvH to HvG T cell clonal ratios were observed in the allografts of patients with donor T cell macrochimerism. GvH clones were detected in recipient bone marrow, and some appeared earlier in ileal mucosa or blood, consistent with an intestinal mucosal origin. Early after transplant, declines in HvG clones were associated with peak levels of circulating GvH clones.

Library generation was performed with the immunoSEQ multiplex PCR assay. For most patients, genomic DNA was isolated with the Qiagen DNeasy Blood and Tissue Kit and sent frozen to Adaptive Biotechnologies for TCR sequencing. High-throughput TCR-beta CDR3 sequencing of genomic DNA from most patients was performed by Adaptive Biotechnologies. In the paper's pipeline: Adaptive's ImmunoSEQ software supplied the TCR sequencing data for 18 patients, while MiXCR and VDJtools were used to process three other patients. To correct CD4 versus CD8 sorting errors, sequences present in both subsets at a frequency ratio below 5:1 were removed. CDR3 nucleotide sequences shared between donor and recipient were removed because the origin of such sequences could not be assigned. At least 2-fold expansion over unstimulated cells and a minimum CFSE-low frequency of 0.002% (template counts) or 0.001% (read counts) were required for clones to be classified as alloreactive. Clones detected in sequenced pre-transplant spleen, lymph node, or MLR CFSE-low populations of the donor or recipient were defined as mappable. The cumulative frequency of alloreactive clones was calculated as a percentage of all sequences, weighted by copy number. What TCRdb holds here is the immuneACCESS table cut down to in-frame rearrangements. Part of the clones is not present; checked against another copy, under half of the missing clones reflect an unresolved V gene, and the others are unexplained. For V, J and clone size, that table is used; D and trimming come from the DNA. The sample table records 120,000 or so clones; about 94% of these occur just once. The top ten hold about 0.54% of the sample.

CDR1 and CDR2 are read off the germline V gene (reference sequence) as SGHNT and YYREEE. V loses 3 bases, J loses 8 bases, and the germline ends lie 14 bases apart. From the cysteine through the phenylalanine, the CDR3 covers 14 amino acids. Left in the record is the CDR3 DNA by itself, 42 bases read in frame from the first base. The sample here was unstimulated CD8+ T cells sorted from spleen or lymph node cells, taken before intestinal transplant. The sequence was obtained from a human donor who received an intestinal transplant. This chain is built from TRBV5-4 and TRBJ2-2, and possibly TRBD1, on 5 matching bases. The sequenced DNA is TGTGCCAGCAGCTCTTGGGGCAAGTCAGGGGAGCTGTTTTTT. This yields the protein CASSSWGKSGELFF.